These T cell receptor beta chains were read from a single sample in a study of beta chain features in type 1 diabetes. Data came from immunoSEQ multiplex PCR; TCRdb stores just in-frame clones and leaves some out. The table includes under 500,000 clones, approximately 28% detected once. The specimen sequenced was naive CD4+ T cells from blood. These receptors were collected from a young man in good health. CDR3s include the opening cysteine and the closing phenylalanine or tryptophan. The D gene is left open where the match is weak. Clone size, where shown, is once, few, many, or a class for clones that have expanded.

>.|TRBJ1-2|TRBV2|.
CASSRAGGYGYTF
TGTGCCAGCAGCAGGGCAGGCGGCTATGGCTACACCTTC
>few|TRBJ2-1|TRBV9|.
CASSVGTGFYNEQFF
TGTGCCAGCAGCGTAGGGACTGGATTCTACAATGAGCAGTTCTTC
>.|TRBJ2-7|TRBV28|.
CASSYPKTYEQYF
TGTGCCAGCAGTTACCCCAAAACCTACGAGCAGTACTTC
>few|TRBJ2-3|TRBV29-1|TRBD2
CSVLPSGNDASTDTQYF
TGCAGCGTCCTACCTAGCGGGAATGACGCCAGCACAGATACGCAGTATTTT
>.|TRBJ2-1|TRBV29-1|.
CSARSSRPTDEQFF
TGCAGCGCCCGTTCTAGCAGGCCCACTGATGAGCAGTTCTTC
>.|TRBJ2-3|TRBV9|TRBD1
CASSVAAGQGTDTQYF
TGTGCCAGCAGCGTAGCGGCGGGACAGGGCACAGATACGCAGTATTTT
>.|TRBJ1-1|TRBV4-3|.
CASSQVGGNTEAFF
TGCGCCAGCAGCCAAGTCGGGGGAAACACTGAAGCTTTCTTT
>.|TRBJ2-5|TRBV7-2|.
CASSRPGETQYF
TGTGCCAGCAGCCGCCCCGGGGAGACCCAGTACTTC
>few|TRBJ1-1|TRBV14|.
CASSQAPQIQAFF
TGTGCCAGCAGCCAAGCCCCTCAAATCCAAGCTTTCTTT
>.|TRBJ2-3|TRBV30|.
CARSSPALRTDTQYF
TGTGCCCGTTCCTCTCCAGCGCTCCGAACAGATACGCAGTATTTT
>few|TRBJ2-2|TRBV9|.
CASSATGRTGELFF
TGTGCCAGCAGCGCCACAGGGCGGACCGGGGAGCTGTTTTTT
>.|TRBJ2-1|TRBV5-1|.
CASSLGPYTYNEQFF
TGCGCCAGCAGCTTAGGTCCCTATACCTACAATGAGCAGTTCTTC
>.|TRBJ2-5|TRBV7-9|.
CASSLRVRETQYF
TGTGCCAGCAGCTTAAGAGTTCGGGAGACCCAGTACTTC
>.|TRBJ2-3|TRBV5-1|TRBD2
CASSLGTSAPPDTQYF
TGCGCCAGCAGCTTGGGGACTAGCGCTCCCCCAGATACGCAGTATTTT
>.|TRBJ2-7|TRBV18|TRBD2
CASSQLAGFYEQYF
TGTGCCAGCTCACAACTAGCGGGATTCTACGAGCAGTACTTC
>.|TRBJ2-7|TRBV15|TRBD2
CATRDRTSVNEQYF
TGTGCCACCAGAGACAGGACTAGCGTGAACGAGCAGTACTTC
>.|TRBJ2-3|TRBV18|TRBD1
CASSPQGADTQYF
TGTGCCAGCTCACCGCAGGGGGCAGATACGCAGTATTTT
>.|TRBJ2-3|TRBV15|.
CATSGGTEDTQYF
TGTGCCACCAGCGGGGGGACAGAAGATACGCAGTATTTT
>.|TRBJ2-2|TRBV4-1|.
CASSPRGLARELFF
TGCGCCAGCAGCCCGAGGGGCCTAGCTCGGGAGCTGTTTTTT
>once|TRBJ2-7|TRBV7-2|.
CASSRDGLEQYF
TGTGCCAGCAGTCGGGACGGACTCGAGCAGTACTTC
>few|TRBJ2-3|TRBV7-3|.
CASSPTGGYTDTQYF
TGTGCCAGCAGCCCCACCGGGGGTTACACAGATACGCAGTATTTT
>.|TRBJ2-5|TRBV7-2|.
CASSLSGLRSETQYF
TGTGCCAGCAGCTTATCCGGACTACGATCAGAGACCCAGTACTTC
>few|TRBJ1-5|TRBV7-2|.
CASSLAKSFEPQHF
TGTGCCAGCAGCTTAGCGAAGAGTTTTGAGCCCCAGCATTTT
>.|TRBJ2-7|TRBV7-2|.
CASSLAQSWSSYEQYF
TGTGCCAGCAGCTTAGCGCAGTCCTGGAGCTCCTACGAGCAGTACTTC
>few|TRBJ1-2|TRBV28|.
CASSLGPQIGYTF
TGTGCCAGCAGTTTAGGGCCCCAGATCGGCTACACCTTC